This is a list of T cell receptor beta chains from one sample in a study of CD8+CD57+ T cells in acquired aplastic anemia. TCRdb recomputed calls from the reads with MiXCR, one row per CDR3 protein. The sample carries about 270,000 distinct CDR3 sequences, 65% to 90% recorded once. Material for sequencing was sorted CD4+, CD8+, or CD8+CD57+ T cells (not recorded which) from PBMCs. These receptors were obtained from a human donor with aplastic anemia. Each CDR3 is given with its conserved first and last residue. The D gene is left open where the match is weak. A clone size is listed for some rows: how often the clone was seen (once, few, many), or a class if it is expanded.

v_gene	j_gene	abundance	d_gene	CDR3aa	CDR3nt
TRBV7-2	TRBJ1-1	-	-	CASSEYSGNTTAFF	TGTGCCAGCAGCGAATACAGCGGCAACACTACGGCTTTCTTT
TRBV11-3	TRBJ2-5	-	-	CASSLDLRGGQQETQYF	TGTGCCAGCAGCTTAGATCTGAGAGGGGGGCAGCAAGAGACCCAGTACTTC
TRBV7-6	TRBJ2-2	-	TRBD2	CASSLNIAGNTGELFF	TGTGCCAGCAGCTTGAATATAGCGGGGAACACCGGGGAGCTGTTTTTT
TRBV11-3	TRBJ1-2	-	-	CASSFSPGGYAF	TGTGCCAGCAGCTTTTCCCCGGGGGGCTACGCCTTC
TRBV15	TRBJ2-3	-	TRBD1	CATSRADRGVDTQYF	TGTGCCACCAGCAGAGCGGACAGGGGGGTAGATACGCAGTATTTT
TRBV15	TRBJ2-3	many	TRBD2	CATSVPGLGTDTQYF	TGTGCCACCAGCGTTCCGGGACTAGGGACAGATACGCAGTATTTT
TRBV7-9	TRBJ1-1	-	-	CASSLDFYEQYFAFF	-
TRBV9	TRBJ1-6	once	TRBD1	CASSFRTGNTGVHF	TGTGCCAGCAGCTTCCGGACAGGGAACACCGGGGTCCACTTT
TRBV7-2	TRBJ1-6	-	-	CASRRGESPTPPLHF	TGTGCCAGCAGGAGGGGCGAGAGTCCCACCCCTCCACTTCACTTT
TRBV10-3	TRBJ1-2	-	TRBD1	CAISVPGQGGYTF	TGTGCCATCAGTGTGCCGGGACAGGGTGGCTACACCTTC